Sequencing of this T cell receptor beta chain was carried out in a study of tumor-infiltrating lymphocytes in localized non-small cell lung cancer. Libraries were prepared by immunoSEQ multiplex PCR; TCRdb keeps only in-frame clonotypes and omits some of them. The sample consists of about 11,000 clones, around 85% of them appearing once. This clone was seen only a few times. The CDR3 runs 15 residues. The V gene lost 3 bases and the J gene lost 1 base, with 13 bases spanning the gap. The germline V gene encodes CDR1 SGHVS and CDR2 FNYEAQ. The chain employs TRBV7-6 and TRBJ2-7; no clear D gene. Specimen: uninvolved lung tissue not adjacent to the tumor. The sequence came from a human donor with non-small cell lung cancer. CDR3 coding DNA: TGTGCCAGCAGCTTGTGGCCAGGCAAATCCTACGAGCAGTACTTC. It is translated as CASSLWPGKSYEQYF.